The T cell receptor beta chain under discussion was sequenced for a study of OX40 agonist ivuxolimab in advanced cancers. Study in general: Three patients, one with hepatocellular carcinoma and two with cutaneous melanoma, responded partially.

The repertoire was sequenced with immunoSEQ multiplex PCR; TCRdb's copy has only in-frame clones and lacks some. The sample holds 40,000 to 60,000 clones; roughly nine tenths are singletons and the top ten take about a tenth. A single count supports this clone. Its target is not known. The germline CDR1 and CDR2 sequences are SNHLY and FYNNEI. The CDR3 runs to 12 residues. V lost 1 base and J lost 7, with 7 bases in between. Overall study findings and caveats: On average, a greater number of expanded clones characterised CD8+ T cells relative to CD4+. Within 6 weeks, CD4+ and CD8+ blood T cells expanded clonally at 0.1 to 3.0 mg/kg.

The material was CD4+ or CD8+ T cells sorted from blood, obtained in a trial of the OX40 agonist ivuxolimab. The rearrangement links TRBV2 to TRBJ2-5; D is unclear. This TCR came from an adult with an advanced solid tumor such as melanoma, head and neck, liver or kidney cancer. Written as DNA, the CDR3 is TGTGCCAGCAGTGAAGATTCAAGGACCCAGTACTTC. As protein: CASSEDSRTQYF.